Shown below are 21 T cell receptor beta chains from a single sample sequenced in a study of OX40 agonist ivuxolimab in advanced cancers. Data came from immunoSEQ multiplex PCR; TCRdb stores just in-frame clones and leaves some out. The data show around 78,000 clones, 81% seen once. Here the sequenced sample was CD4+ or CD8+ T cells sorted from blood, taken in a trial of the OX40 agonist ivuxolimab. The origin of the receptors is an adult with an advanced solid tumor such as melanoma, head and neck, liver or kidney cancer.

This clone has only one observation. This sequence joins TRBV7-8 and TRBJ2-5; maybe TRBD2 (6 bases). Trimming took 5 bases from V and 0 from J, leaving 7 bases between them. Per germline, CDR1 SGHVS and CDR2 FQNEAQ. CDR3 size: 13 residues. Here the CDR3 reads CASSPGDQETQYF. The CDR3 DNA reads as TGTGCCAGCAGCCCGGGGGACCAAGAGACCCAGTACTTC.

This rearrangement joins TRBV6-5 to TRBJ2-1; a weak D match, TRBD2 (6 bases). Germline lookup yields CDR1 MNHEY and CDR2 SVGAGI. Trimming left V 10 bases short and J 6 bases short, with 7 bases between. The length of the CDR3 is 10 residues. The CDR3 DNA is TGTGCCACGCGGGGCAATGAGCAGTTCTTC. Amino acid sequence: CATRGNEQFF.

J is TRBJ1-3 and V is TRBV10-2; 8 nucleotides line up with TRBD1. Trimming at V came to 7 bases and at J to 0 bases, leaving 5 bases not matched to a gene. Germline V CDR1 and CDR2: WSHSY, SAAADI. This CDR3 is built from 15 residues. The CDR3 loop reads CASKLGTGSGNTIYF. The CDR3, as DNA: TGCGCCAGCAAGCTAGGGACAGGCTCTGGAAACACCATATATTTT.

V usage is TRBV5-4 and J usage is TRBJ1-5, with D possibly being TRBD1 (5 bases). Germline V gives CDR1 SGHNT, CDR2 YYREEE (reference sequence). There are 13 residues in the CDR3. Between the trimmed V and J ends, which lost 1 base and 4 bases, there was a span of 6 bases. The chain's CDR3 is CASSLQGNQPQHF. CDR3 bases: TGTGCCAGCAGCTTGCAGGGTAATCAGCCCCAGCATTTT.

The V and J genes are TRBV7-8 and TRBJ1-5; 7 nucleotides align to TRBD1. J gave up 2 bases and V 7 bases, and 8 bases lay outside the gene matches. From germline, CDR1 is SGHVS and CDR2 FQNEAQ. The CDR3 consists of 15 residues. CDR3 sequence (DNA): TGTGCCAGCACCCAGGGGGTTATGGGCAATCAGCCCCAGCATTTT. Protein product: CASTQGVMGNQPQHF.

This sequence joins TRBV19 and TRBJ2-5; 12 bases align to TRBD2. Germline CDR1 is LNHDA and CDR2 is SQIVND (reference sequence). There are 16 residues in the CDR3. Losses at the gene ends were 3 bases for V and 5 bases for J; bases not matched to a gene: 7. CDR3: CASSMLAGGPWETQYF. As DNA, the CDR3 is TGTGCCAGTAGTATGCTAGCGGGGGGGCCATGGGAGACCCAGTACTTC.

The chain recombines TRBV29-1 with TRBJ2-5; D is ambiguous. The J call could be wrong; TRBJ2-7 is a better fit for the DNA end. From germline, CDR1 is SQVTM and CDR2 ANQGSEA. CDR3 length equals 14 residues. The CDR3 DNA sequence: TGCAGCGTTGTCCGTTCTTCGACCCCCCTCGAGCAGTACTTC. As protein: CSVVRSSTPLEQYF.

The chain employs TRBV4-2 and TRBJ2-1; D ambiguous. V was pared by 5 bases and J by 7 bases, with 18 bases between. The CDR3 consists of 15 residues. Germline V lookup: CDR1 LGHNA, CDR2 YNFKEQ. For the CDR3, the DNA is TGTGCCAGCAGCTTGGTCCAAGCCTACAAGAATGAGCAGTTCTTC. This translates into CASSLVQAYKNEQFF.

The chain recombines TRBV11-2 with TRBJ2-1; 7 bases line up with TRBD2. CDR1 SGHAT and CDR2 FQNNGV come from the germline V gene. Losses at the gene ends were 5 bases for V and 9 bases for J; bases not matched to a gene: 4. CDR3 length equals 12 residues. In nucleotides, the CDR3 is TGTGCCAGCAGCCCGGGGACTACTGAGCAGTTCTTC. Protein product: CASSPGTTEQFF.

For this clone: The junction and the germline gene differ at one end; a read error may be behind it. CDR3 bases: TGTGCCAGCAACTTAATGGCAGGGAGCACAGATACGCAGTATTTT. As protein: CASNLMAGSTDTQYF. J is TRBJ2-3 and V is TRBV11-2; tentatively, D is TRBD1 (5 bases). CDR1 is SGHAT, CDR2 FQNNGV, per germline. The length of the CDR3 is 15 residues.

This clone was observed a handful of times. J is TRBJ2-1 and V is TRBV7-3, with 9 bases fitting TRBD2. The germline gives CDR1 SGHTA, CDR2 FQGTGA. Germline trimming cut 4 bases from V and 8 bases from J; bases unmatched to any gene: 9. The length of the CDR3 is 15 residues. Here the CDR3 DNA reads TGTGCCAGCAGCTCAGGGACTAGCCCCACGGATGAGCAGTTCTTC. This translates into CASSSGTSPTDEQFF.

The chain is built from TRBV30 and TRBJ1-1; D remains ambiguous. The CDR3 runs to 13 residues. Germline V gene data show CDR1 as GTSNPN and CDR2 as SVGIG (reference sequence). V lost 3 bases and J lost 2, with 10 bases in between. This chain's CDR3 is CAWSRSTNTEAFF. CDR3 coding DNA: TGTGCCTGGAGCCGATCTACAAACACTGAAGCTTTCTTT.

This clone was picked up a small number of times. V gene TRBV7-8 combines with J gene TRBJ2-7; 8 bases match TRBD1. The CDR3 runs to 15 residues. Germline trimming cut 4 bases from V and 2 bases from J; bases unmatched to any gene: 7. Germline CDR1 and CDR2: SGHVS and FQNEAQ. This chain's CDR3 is CASSSGTGYPYEQYF. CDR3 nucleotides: TGTGCCAGCAGCTCCGGGACAGGCTATCCCTACGAGCAGTACTTC.

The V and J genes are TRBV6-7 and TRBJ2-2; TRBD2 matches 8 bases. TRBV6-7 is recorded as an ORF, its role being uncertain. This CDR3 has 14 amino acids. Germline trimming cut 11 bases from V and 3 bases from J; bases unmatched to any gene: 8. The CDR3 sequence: CAGGREVYTGELFF. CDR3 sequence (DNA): TGTGCCGGCGGGCGGGAGGTATACACCGGGGAGCTGTTTTTT.

In nucleotides, the CDR3 is TGTGCCAGCAGCGCCGGAGGTACCACCGAGACCCAGTACTTC. It specifies CASSAGGTTETQYF. The genes are TRBV7-9 and TRBJ2-5; D is perhaps TRBD2 (5 bases). CDR1 is SEHNR and CDR2 is FQNEAQ in the germline V gene (reference sequence). Trimming cost V 5 bases and J 5 bases, with 15 bases left between them. The CDR3 covers 14 residues. The entire variable domain, with the rest obtained from reference TRBV7-9 and TRBJ2-5, is as follows: DTGVSQNPRHKITKRGQNVTFRCDPISEHNRLYWYRQTLGQGPEFLTYFQNEAQLEKSRLLSDRFSAERPKGSFSTLEIQRTEQGDSAMYLCASSAGGTTETQYFGPGTRLLVL.

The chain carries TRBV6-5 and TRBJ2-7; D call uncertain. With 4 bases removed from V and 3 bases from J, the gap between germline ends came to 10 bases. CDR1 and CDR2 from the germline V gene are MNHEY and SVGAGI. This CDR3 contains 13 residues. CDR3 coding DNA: TGTGCCAGCAGTTTGAACTCGGACTACGAGCAGTACTTC. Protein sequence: CASSLNSDYEQYF.

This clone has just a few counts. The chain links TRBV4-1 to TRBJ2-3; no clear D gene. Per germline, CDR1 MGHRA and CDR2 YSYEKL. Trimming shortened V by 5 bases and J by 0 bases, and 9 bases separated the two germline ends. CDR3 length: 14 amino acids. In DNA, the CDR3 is TGCGCCAGCAGCTACCCAGGTAGCACAGATACGCAGTATTTT. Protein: CASSYPGSTDTQYF.

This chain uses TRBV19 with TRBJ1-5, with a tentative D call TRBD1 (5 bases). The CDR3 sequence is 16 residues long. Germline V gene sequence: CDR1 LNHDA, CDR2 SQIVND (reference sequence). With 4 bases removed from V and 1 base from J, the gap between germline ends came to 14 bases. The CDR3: CASSTHPGGSNQPQHF. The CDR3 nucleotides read TGTGCCAGTAGTACCCACCCCGGGGGAAGCAATCAGCCCCAGCATTTT.

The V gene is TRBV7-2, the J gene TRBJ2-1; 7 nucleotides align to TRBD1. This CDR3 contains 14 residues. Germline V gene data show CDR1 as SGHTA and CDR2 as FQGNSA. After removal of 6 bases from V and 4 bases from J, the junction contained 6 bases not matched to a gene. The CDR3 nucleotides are TGTGCCAGCAGTAAAACAGGGGCTTACAATGAGCAGTTCTTC. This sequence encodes CASSKTGAYNEQFF.

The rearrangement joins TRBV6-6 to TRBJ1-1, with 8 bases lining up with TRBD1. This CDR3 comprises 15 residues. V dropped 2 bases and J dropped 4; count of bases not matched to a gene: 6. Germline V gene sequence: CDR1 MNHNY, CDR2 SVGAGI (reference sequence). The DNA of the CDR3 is TGTGCCAGCAGTTACGGGGCAGGGGGCATCACTGAAGCTTTCTTT. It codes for CASSYGAGGITEAFF.

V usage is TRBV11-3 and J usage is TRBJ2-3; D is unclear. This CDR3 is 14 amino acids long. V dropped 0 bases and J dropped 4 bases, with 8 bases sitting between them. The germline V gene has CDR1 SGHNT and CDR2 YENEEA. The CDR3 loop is CASSLDIRADTQYF. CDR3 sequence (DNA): TGTGCCAGCAGCTTAGATATTCGGGCAGATACGCAGTATTTT.